The rows below give T cell receptor beta chains drawn from one sample of a study of T cell responses to AZD1222 COVID-19 vaccine. Sequenced by immunoSEQ multiplex PCR; TCRdb stores in-frame clones only, minus some. The sample lists about 170,000 clones; 75% to 90% were seen once. The material was peripheral blood, obtained on day 0 of AZD1222 vaccination. These receptors all stem from an adult in good health. Each CDR3 is given with its conserved first and last residue. The order of the fields is V gene, J gene, D gene, clone size, CDR3 DNA, CDR3 protein. A D gene is named only where the DNA matches it firmly. Only part of the rows carry a size: once, few, many, or a class if the clone is expanded.

TRBV2,TRBJ2-7,.,.,TGTGCCAGCAGTGAAGCCTACGAGCAGTACTTC,CASSEAYEQYF
TRBV27,TRBJ2-2,TRBD1,once,TGTGCCAGCAGTTTCGGGACAGGGGAGGCCGGGGAGCTGTTTTTT,CASSFGTGEAGELFF
TRBV21-1,TRBJ1-2,.,.,.,CASTVGQGNYGYTF
TRBV6-2/TRBV6-3,TRBJ2-1,TRBD2,once,TGTGCCAGCAGTTACGGTGGACTAGCGTTTAATGAGCAGTTCTTC,CASSYGGLAFNEQFF
TRBV7-2,TRBJ2-7,.,.,TGTGCCAGCAGCTTAGAGGCCGGCGGGACCTTTAGTCTTCGGACCGAGCAGTACTTC,CASSLEAGGTFSLRTEQYF
TRBV6-1,TRBJ2-4,TRBD1,.,TGTGCCAGCAATGAAAGTCCCGGGACAGGGTTTGGAAACATTCAGTACTTC,CASNESPGTGFGNIQYF
TRBV7-2,TRBJ2-7,.,.,TGTGCCAGCAGCGCCGGGCGCCCCTTAACCTACGAGCAGTACTTC,CASSAGRPLTYEQYF
TRBV2,TRBJ2-1,TRBD2,.,TGTGCCAGCAGTGGCGGGGGGCGGTTATACAATGAGCAGTTCTTC,CASSGGGRLYNEQFF
TRBV7-2,TRBJ1-5,TRBD1,.,TGTGCCAGCAGTAGACAGGGGACTCAGCCCCAGCATTTT,CASSRQGTQPQHF
TRBV7-9,TRBJ1-1,TRBD1,.,TGTGCCAGCAGCAGGGACAGGGGGAGAGGTGAAGCTTTCTTT,CASSRDRGRGEAFF
TRBV9,TRBJ1-2,.,.,TGTGCCAGCAGCGTAGTCGTTGAAGGGGATGGCTACACCTTC,CASSVVVEGDGYTF
TRBV28,TRBJ2-7,.,.,TGTGCCAGCAGTTTCGCAGGACCCCCCTACGAGCAGTACTTC,CASSFAGPPYEQYF
TRBV18,TRBJ2-5,.,once,TGTGCCAGCTCACCACCGCTCACAGGCCAACCTACCAACCAAGAGACCCAGTACTTC,CASSPPLTGQPTNQETQYF
TRBV6-4,TRBJ2-3,TRBD2,.,TGTGCCAGCAGTGAACTAGCGGGGTCCACAGATACGCAGTATTTT,CASSELAGSTDTQYF
TRBV11-2,TRBJ1-3,.,.,TGTGCCAGCAGCCCCAGGAACTCTGGAAACACCATATATTTT,CASSPRNSGNTIYF
TRBV7-2,TRBJ2-5,.,.,TGTGCCAGCAGCTTAGTGAAAAGTAGCGAGACCCAGTACTTC,CASSLVKSSETQYF
TRBV19,TRBJ1-1,.,.,TGTGCCAGTAGAACTCAGGAACCGACCCCAAACACTGAAGCTTTCTTT,CASRTQEPTPNTEAFF
TRBV7-9,TRBJ2-5,TRBD1,once,TGTGCCAGCAGCTCAGGGGGCGGCGAGGAGACCCAGTACTTC,CASSSGGGEETQYF
TRBV29-1,TRBJ1-2,.,few,TGCAGCGTTGGCCGGGTCCTGGATGGCTACACCTTC,CSVGRVLDGYTF
TRBV11-1,TRBJ2-2,.,.,TGTGCCAGCAGCGTGACGCGCTTTGGCACCGGGGAGCTGTTTTTT,CASSVTRFGTGELFF
TRBV6-1,TRBJ1-4,.,.,TGTGCCAGCAGTGAAATCGGGGGGGCTAGTAATGAAAAACTGTTTTTT,CASSEIGGASNEKLFF
TRBV30,TRBJ1-1,TRBD1,.,TGTGCCTGGGCCGGGACAGGGACCTATCTAGGCTCTGAAGCTTTCTTT,CAWAGTGTYLGSEAFF
TRBV28,TRBJ2-3,.,.,TGTGCCAGCAGTTTAGGGGATACGCAGTATTTT,CASSLGDTQYF
TRBV7-9,TRBJ1-1,.,.,TGTGCCAGCAGTCCGGGACAAACGAACACTGAAGCTTTCTTT,CASSPGQTNTEAFF
TRBV6-5,TRBJ2-7,TRBD2,.,TGTGCCAGCAGACGAAAACTAGCGCTTCTTGGGGAGCAGTACTTC,CASRRKLALLGEQYF
TRBV5-1,TRBJ2-5,.,once,TGCGCCAGCATGACGTCACCAGCGGAGGGAGAGACCCAGTACTTC,CASMTSPAEGETQYF
TRBV10-3,TRBJ1-5,TRBD1,.,TGTGCTTCCGGGACAGTAGATCAGCCCCAGCATTTT,CASGTVDQPQHF
TRBV7-9,TRBJ1-2,.,.,TGTGCCAGCAGCCCCCCTGGGACGAGCAAGGTGGGCCCCTATGGCTACACCTTC,CASSPPGTSKVGPYGYTF
TRBV7-9,TRBJ1-5,.,once,TGTGCCAGCAGCCCAACCGATGGGGAAATTGGCAATCAGCCCCAGCATTTT,CASSPTDGEIGNQPQHF
TRBV25-1,TRBJ2-2,.,.,TGTGCCAGCAGTGAATCCCTGGACACCGGGGAGCTGTTTTTT,CASSESLDTGELFF
TRBV6-5,TRBJ2-7,.,.,TGTGCCGCAACGGGATCAGGGACCTCCTACGAGCAGTACTTC,CAATGSGTSYEQYF
TRBV6-5,TRBJ1-3,TRBD1,.,TGTGCCAGCAGTCTCCGGGACAGGGGGCAAAACACCATATATTTT,CASSLRDRGQNTIYF
TRBV29-1,TRBJ1-2,.,.,TGCAGCGTTGATATAGCCTCCCCCTATGGCTACACCTTC,CSVDIASPYGYTF
TRBV30,TRBJ2-5,TRBD1,.,TGTGCCTGGAGTGTAGGATGGGGACAGAAAGAGACCCAGTACTTC,CAWSVGWGQKETQYF
TRBV30,TRBJ1-2,.,.,TGTGCCTGGAAAGAAGAAACGGGGTTTTTGGCCTATGGCTACACCTTC,CAWKEETGFLAYGYTF
TRBV11-1,TRBJ1-4,.,.,TGTGCCAGCAGCGCCGTCGTCAATGAAAAACTGTTTTTT,CASSAVVNEKLFF
TRBV12-3/TRBV12-4,TRBJ2-1,.,.,TGTGCCAGCAGTTCCGTCTCCTACAATGAGCAGTTCTTC,CASSSVSYNEQFF